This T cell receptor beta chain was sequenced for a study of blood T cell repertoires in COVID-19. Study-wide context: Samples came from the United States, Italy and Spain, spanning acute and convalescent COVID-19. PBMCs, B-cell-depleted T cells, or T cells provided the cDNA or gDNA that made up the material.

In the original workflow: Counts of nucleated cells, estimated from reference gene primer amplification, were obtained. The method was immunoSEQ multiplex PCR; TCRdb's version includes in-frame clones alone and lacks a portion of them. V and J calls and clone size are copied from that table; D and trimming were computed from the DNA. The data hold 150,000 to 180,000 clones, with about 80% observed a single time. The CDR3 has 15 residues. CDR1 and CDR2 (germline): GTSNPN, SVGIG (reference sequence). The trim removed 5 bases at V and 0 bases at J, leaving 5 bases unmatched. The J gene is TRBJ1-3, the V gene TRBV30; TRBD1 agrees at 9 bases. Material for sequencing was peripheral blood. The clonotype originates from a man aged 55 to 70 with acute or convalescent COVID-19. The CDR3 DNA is TGTGCCTGGGCACGGGACAGGGTCTCTGGAAACACCATATATTTT. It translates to CAWARDRVSGNTIYF.